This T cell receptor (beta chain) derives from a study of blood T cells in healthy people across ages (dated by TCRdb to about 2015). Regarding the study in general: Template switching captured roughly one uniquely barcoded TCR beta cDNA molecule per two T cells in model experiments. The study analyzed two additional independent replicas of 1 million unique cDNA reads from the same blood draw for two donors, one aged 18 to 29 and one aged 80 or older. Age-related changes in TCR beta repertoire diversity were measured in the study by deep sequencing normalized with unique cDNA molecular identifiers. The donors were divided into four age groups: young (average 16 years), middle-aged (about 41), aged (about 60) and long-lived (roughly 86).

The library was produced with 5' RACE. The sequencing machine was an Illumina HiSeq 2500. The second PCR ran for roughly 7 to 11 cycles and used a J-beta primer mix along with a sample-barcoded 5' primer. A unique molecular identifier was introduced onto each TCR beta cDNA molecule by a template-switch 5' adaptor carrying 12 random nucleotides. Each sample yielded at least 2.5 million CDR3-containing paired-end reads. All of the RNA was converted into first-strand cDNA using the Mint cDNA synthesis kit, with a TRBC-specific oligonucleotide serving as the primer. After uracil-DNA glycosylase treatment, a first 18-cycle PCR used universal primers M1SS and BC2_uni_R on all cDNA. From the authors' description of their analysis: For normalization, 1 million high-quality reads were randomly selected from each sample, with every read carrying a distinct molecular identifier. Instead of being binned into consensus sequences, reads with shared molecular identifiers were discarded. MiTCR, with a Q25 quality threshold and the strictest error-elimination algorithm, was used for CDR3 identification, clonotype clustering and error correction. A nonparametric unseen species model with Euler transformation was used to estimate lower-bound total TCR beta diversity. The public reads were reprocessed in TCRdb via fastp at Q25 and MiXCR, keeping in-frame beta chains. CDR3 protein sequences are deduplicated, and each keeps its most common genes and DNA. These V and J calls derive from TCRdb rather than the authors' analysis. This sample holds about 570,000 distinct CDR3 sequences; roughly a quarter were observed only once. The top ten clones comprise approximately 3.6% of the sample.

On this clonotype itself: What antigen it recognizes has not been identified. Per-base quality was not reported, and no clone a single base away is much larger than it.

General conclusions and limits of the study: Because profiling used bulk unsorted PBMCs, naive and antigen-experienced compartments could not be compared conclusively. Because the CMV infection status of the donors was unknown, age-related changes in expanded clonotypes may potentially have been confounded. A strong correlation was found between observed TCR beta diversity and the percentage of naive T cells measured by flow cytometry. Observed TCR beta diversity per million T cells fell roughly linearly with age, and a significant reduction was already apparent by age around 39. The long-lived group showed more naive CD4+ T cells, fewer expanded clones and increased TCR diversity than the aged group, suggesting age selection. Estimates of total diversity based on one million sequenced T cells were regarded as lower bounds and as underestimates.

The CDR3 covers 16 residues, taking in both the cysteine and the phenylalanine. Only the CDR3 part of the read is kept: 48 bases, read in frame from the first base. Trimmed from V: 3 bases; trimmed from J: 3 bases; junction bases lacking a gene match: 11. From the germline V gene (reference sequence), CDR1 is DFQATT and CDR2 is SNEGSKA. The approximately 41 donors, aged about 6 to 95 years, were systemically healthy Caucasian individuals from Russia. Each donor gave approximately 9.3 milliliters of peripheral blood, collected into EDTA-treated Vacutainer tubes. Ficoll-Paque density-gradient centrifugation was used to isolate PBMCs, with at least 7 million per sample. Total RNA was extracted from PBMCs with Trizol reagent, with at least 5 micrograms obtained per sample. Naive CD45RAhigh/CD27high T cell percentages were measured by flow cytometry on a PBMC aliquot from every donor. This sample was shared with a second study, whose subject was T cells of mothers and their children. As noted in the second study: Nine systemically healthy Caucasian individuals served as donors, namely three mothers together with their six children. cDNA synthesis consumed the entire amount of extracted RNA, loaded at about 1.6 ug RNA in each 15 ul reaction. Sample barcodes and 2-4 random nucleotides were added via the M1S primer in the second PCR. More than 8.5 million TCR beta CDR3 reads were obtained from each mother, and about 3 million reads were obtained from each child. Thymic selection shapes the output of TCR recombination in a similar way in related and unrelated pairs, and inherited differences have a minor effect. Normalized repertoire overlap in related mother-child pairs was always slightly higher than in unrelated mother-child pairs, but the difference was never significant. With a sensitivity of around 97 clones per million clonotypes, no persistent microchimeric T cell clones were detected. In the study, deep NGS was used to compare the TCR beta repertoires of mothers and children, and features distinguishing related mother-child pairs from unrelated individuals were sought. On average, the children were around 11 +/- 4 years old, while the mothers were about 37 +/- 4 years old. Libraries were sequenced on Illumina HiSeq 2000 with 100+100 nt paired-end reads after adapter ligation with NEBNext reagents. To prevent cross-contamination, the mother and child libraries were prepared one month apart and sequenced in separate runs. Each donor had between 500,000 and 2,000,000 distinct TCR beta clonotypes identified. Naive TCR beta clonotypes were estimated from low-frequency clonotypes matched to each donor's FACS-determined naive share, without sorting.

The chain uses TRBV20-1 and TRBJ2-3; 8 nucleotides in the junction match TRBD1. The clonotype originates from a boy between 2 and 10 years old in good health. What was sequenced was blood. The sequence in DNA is TGCAGTGCTAGCGGGACGACAGGGGTTAAAACAGATACGCAGTATTTT. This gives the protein CSASGTTGVKTDTQYF.